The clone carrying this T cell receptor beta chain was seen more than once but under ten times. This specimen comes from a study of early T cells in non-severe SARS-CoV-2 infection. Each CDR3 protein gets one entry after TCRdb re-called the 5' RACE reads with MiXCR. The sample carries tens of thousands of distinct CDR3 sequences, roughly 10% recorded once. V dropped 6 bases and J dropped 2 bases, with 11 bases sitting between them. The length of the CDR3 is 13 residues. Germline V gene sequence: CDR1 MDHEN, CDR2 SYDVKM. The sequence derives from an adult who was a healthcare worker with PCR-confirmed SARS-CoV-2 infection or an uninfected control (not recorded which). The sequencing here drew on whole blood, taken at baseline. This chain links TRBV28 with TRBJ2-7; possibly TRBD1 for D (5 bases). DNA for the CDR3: TGTGCCAGCAGCTATGACAGTACCTACGAGCAGTACTTC. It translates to CASSYDSTYEQYF.